Listed here are 26 T cell receptor beta chains from one sample, sequenced in a study of cytomegalovirus exposure and HLA in healthy donors. Only in-frame clones appear in the TCRdb table, and some are missing; sequencing was by immunoSEQ multiplex PCR. This table has hundreds of thousands of clones, 86% appearing once. Sequenced material: PBMCs. These receptors were obtained from a woman aged 18-35 years in good health and CMV-seronegative.

This chain connects TRBV27 to TRBJ1-2; 8 bases are shared with TRBD1. There are 14 residues in the CDR3. After removal of 5 bases from V and 6 bases from J, the junction contained 8 bases not matched to a gene. Germline V gene sequence: CDR1 MNHEY, CDR2 SMNVEV (reference sequence). CDR3 sequence (DNA): TGTGCCAGCAGTCCGGACAGGGTGGGGGATGGCTACACCTTC. Its translation is CASSPDRVGDGYTF.

The chain combines TRBV15 with TRBJ1-4, with D possibly TRBD1 on 6 matching bases. This CDR3 is built from 14 residues. The V end lost 1 base, the J end lost 7 bases, and 10 bases lay between the germline ends. Germline CDR1 is LNHNV and CDR2 is YYDKDF (reference sequence). The CDR3 protein is CATSRGAGVEKLFF. CDR3 sequence (DNA): TGTGCCACCAGCAGAGGGGCAGGGGTTGAAAAACTGTTTTTT.

On this clone: Other DNA sequences in the sample encode the same CDR3. The rearrangement uses TRBV5-1 and TRBJ1-2; maybe TRBD1 (6 bases). The germline V gene encodes CDR1 SGHRS and CDR2 YFSETQ. The CDR3 is 13 residues long. With 2 bases removed from V and 4 bases from J, the gap between germline ends came to 9 bases. CDR3 amino acids: CASSFDRSYGYTF. In DNA form, the CDR3 reads TGCGCCAGCAGCTTCGACAGGAGCTATGGCTACACCTTC.

The chain has TRBV28 and TRBJ2-3, with D possibly TRBD2 on 7 matching bases. The CDR3 is made up of 13 amino acids. CDR1 MDHEN and CDR2 SYDVKM come from the germline V gene. Between the trimmed V and J ends, which lost 11 bases and 6 bases, there was a span of 18 bases. CDR3 sequence: CAHREGRSDTQYF. The CDR3 region has the DNA TGTGCCCACAGGGAGGGTAGGAGCGATACGCAGTATTTT.

The chain links TRBV5-4 to TRBJ2-7; D might be TRBD2 (6 bases). The germline gives CDR1 SGHNT, CDR2 YYREEE (reference sequence). The V gene lost 5 bases and the J gene lost 1 base, with 13 bases spanning the gap. CDR3 length: 14 residues. CDR3 coding DNA: TGTGCCAGCAGGGGGGACTTCCCTTCCTACGAGCAGTACTTC. Amino acid sequence: CASRGDFPSYEQYF.

The chain recombines TRBV2 with TRBJ2-7, with 14 bases lining up with TRBD2. CDR1 SNHLY and CDR2 FYNNEI come from the germline V gene. The V and J ends lost 6 bases and 0 bases, in that order; junction bases with no gene match: 10. The CDR3 has 18 residues. The CDR3 reads CASRAGTSGGRSSYEQYF. CDR3 nucleotides: TGTGCCAGCAGAGCCGGGACTAGCGGGGGCCGGAGCTCCTACGAGCAGTACTTC.

The chain combines TRBV27 with TRBJ2-7, with TRBD1 matching over 12 bases. CDR3 length equals 16 residues. The germline V gene encodes CDR1 MNHEY and CDR2 SMNVEV (reference sequence). The V and J ends lost 7 bases and 7 bases, in that order; junction bases with no gene match: 14. CDR3: CASKIRPGQGAGEQYF. The CDR3 DNA is TGTGCCAGCAAGATCAGGCCGGGACAGGGGGCGGGAGAGCAGTACTTC.

This clone has a single count. This chain joins TRBV5-6 and TRBJ1-5; tentative D call: TRBD1 (5 bases). Trimming pared 2 bases from V and 0 bases from J, leaving 9 bases between. The CDR3 is 15 amino acids. In germline, CDR1 is SGHDT, CDR2 YYEEEE. The CDR3 DNA follows: TGTGCCAGCAGCTTTCAGGGTACTAGCAATCAGCCCCAGCATTTT. As protein: CASSFQGTSNQPQHF.

Regarding this clone: The sample holds other DNA sequences that translate to the same CDR3. J is TRBJ1-5 and V is TRBV7-2; D not certain. Trimming shortened V by 5 bases and J by 0 bases, and 2 bases separated the two germline ends. The CDR3 sequence is 12 residues long. Per the germline V gene, CDR1 is SGHTA and CDR2 is FQGNSA. The CDR3: CASSLSNQPQHF. In DNA form, the CDR3 reads TGTGCCAGCAGCCTTAGCAATCAGCCCCAGCATTTT. Full variable domain (missing parts from reference TRBV7-2 and TRBJ1-5): GAGVSQSPSNKVTEKGKDVELRCDPISGHTALYWYRQSLGQGLEFLIYFQGNSAPDKSGLPSDRFSAERTGGSVSTLTIQRTQQEDSAVYLCASSLSNQPQHFGDGTRLSIL.

This clone has just a few counts. This rearrangement joins TRBV2 to TRBJ1-5; perhaps TRBD1 as D (6 bases). The CDR3 is made up of 13 amino acids. Germline V gene sequence: CDR1 SNHLY, CDR2 FYNNEI. Trimming left V 4 bases short and J 3 bases short, with 7 bases between. CDR3 sequence reads: CASSAGVNQPQHF. The CDR3, as DNA: TGTGCCAGCAGTGCAGGGGTCAATCAGCCCCAGCATTTT.

The DNA of the CDR3 is TGTGCCAGCTCACCCATCGAGCAGGGTTTCTTACTGAACACTGAAGCTTTCTTT. Its protein product is CASSPIEQGFLLNTEAFF. J is TRBJ1-1 and V is TRBV18; D is possibly TRBD1 (5 bases). V was shortened by 3 bases and J by 0 bases, with 20 bases between the two germline ends. Germline assignment: CDR1 KGHSH and CDR2 LQKENI. The CDR3 totals 18 residues. The complete variable domain, with remaining parts taken from reference TRBV18 and TRBJ1-1, reads NAGVMQNPRHLVRRRGQEARLRCSPMKGHSHVYWYRQLPEEGLKFMVYLQKENIIDESGMPKERFSAEFPKEGPSILRIQQVVRGDSAAYFCASSPIEQGFLLNTEAFFGQGTRLTVV.

The rearrangement uses TRBV2 and TRBJ2-2, with D possibly matching TRBD1 (6 bases). The V end was cut by 0 bases, the J end by 6 bases, with 17 bases between. Germline CDR1 is SNHLY and CDR2 is FYNNEI. The CDR3 has 17 amino acids. The CDR3 loop reads CASSEAPRGQFSGELFF. CDR3 bases: TGTGCCAGCAGTGAAGCGCCCCGTGGACAGTTCTCCGGGGAGCTGTTTTTT.

The chain combines TRBV28 with TRBJ1-4; D is perhaps TRBD1 (5 bases). The CDR3 covers 17 residues. Trimming pared 6 bases from V and 5 bases from J, leaving 22 bases between. From germline, CDR1 is MDHEN and CDR2 SYDVKM. The CDR3 sequence is CASRPSDRISQNEKLFF. CDR3 DNA: TGTGCCAGCAGGCCCTCCGACAGAATAAGTCAAAATGAAAAACTGTTTTTT. Filled out from reference TRBV28 and TRBJ1-4, the complete variable domain reads DVKVTQSSRYLVKRTGEKVFLECVQDMDHENMFWYRQDPGLGLRLIYFSYDVKMKEKGDIPEGYSVSREKKERFSLILESASTNQTSMYLCASRPSDRISQNEKLFFGSGTQLSVL.

The genes are TRBV7-9 and TRBJ1-1; TRBD1 aligns across 7 bases. Trimming cost V 0 bases and J 1 base; bases outside gene matches: 5. CDR1 and CDR2 from the germline V gene are SEHNR and FQNEAQ (reference sequence). This CDR3 has 16 residues. CDR3 DNA sequence: TGTGCCAGCAGCTTAGCTGGGACAGCGAAGAACACTGAAGCTTTCTTT. Translated, it gives CASSLAGTAKNTEAFF.

This clone was seen just once. The gene calls are TRBV27 and TRBJ2-7; 10 nucleotides line up with TRBD2. Losses at the gene ends were 7 bases for V and 7 bases for J; bases not matched to a gene: 13. The CDR3 consists of 15 residues. Per germline, CDR1 MNHEY and CDR2 SMNVEV (reference sequence). The CDR3 is CASTPRLAGAEEQYF. The CDR3 DNA follows: TGTGCCAGCACCCCTCGTCTAGCGGGAGCCGAGGAGCAGTACTTC.

The rearrangement links TRBV29-1 to TRBJ2-3; TRBD2 agrees at 11 bases. The CDR3 has 17 residues. Germline CDR1 is SQVTM and CDR2 is ANQGSEA. Germline trimming cut 0 bases from V and 4 bases from J; bases unmatched to any gene: 9. CDR3 amino acids: CSVEDWSSGRAPDTQYF. The CDR3 DNA is TGCAGCGTTGAAGATTGGAGTAGCGGGAGGGCCCCAGATACGCAGTATTTT.

V is TRBV19 and J is TRBJ2-7; D is perhaps TRBD2 (6 bases). The CDR3 is made up of 15 amino acids. The V and J ends lost 3 bases and 7 bases respectively, with 19 bases between them. Germline V gene data show CDR1 as LNHDA and CDR2 as SQIVND (reference sequence). The CDR3 coding sequence is TGTGCCAGTAGTATCATGGCTGTCGCCGGAGGGGAGCAGTACTTC. As protein: CASSIMAVAGGEQYF.

The V and J genes are TRBV14 and TRBJ1-6; 11 bases map to TRBD1. Germline V lookup: CDR1 SGHDN, CDR2 FVKESK. CDR3 size: 16 residues. V shed 5 bases, J shed 6 bases, and the junction held 6 bases outside the gene matches. In DNA form, the CDR3 reads TGTGCCAGCAGCTCAGGGACAGGGGGGATTAATTCACCCCTCCACTTT. Translation gives CASSSGTGGINSPLHF.

This clone showed up just a few times. V is TRBV19 and J is TRBJ2-2, with TRBD2 matching over 9 bases. V trimming: 4 bases; J trimming: 4 bases; junction bases outside the gene matches: 4. The germline gives CDR1 LNHDA, CDR2 SQIVND (reference sequence). The CDR3 spans 15 residues. The chain's CDR3 is CASSSGRASTGELFF. The CDR3 region has the DNA TGTGCCAGTAGTAGCGGGAGGGCCTCCACCGGGGAGCTGTTTTTT.

The V and J genes are TRBV4-1 and TRBJ1-2; 7 bases agree with TRBD1. V lost 2 bases and J lost 2; bases outside the gene matches: 5. Germline V gives CDR1 MGHRA, CDR2 YSYEKL. The CDR3 has 15 residues. The CDR3, as DNA: TGCGCCAGCAGCCAAATTCGGGACAGCAACTATGGCTACACCTTC. Protein product: CASSQIRDSNYGYTF.

This clone was counted between two and nine times. CDR3 sequence reads: CASSEGRGVYEQYF. The CDR3 coding sequence is TGTGCCAGCAGTGAAGGCCGGGGGGTCTACGAGCAGTACTTC. The chain is built from TRBV2 and TRBJ2-7, with 7 bases identical to TRBD2. Germline values: CDR1 SNHLY, CDR2 FYNNEI. The CDR3 covers 14 residues. V was clipped by 1 base and J by 3 bases; unmatched bases: 3.

The J gene is TRBJ2-1, the V gene TRBV6-5; the D is unclear. The CDR3 consists of 13 residues. Germline V gene sequence: CDR1 MNHEY, CDR2 SVGAGI. Trimming cost V 0 bases and J 7 bases, with 7 bases left between them. The CDR3 DNA is TGTGCCAGCAGTTACTCGTCTTTTAATGAGCAGTTCTTC. Encoded protein: CASSYSSFNEQFF.

This clone was detected only once. Other DNA sequences of this sample code for an identical CDR3. The CDR3 region is CASSLSRGDTQYF. CDR3 bases: TGTGCCAGCAGTCTCTCACGGGGGGATACGCAGTATTTT. The chain joins TRBV27 to TRBJ2-3, with D tentatively TRBD2 (6 bases). In germline, CDR1 is MNHEY, CDR2 SMNVEV (reference sequence). The CDR3 covers 13 residues. V gave up 5 bases and J gave up 6 bases, with 12 bases separating them.

The chain joins TRBV9 to TRBJ1-1; 12 nucleotides align to TRBD1. From germline, CDR1 is SGDLS and CDR2 YYNGEE. This CDR3 region has 15 residues. Trimming at V came to 3 bases and at J to 11 bases, leaving 11 bases not matched to a gene. The CDR3 nucleotides are TGTGCCAGCAGCGCCCGGGACAGGGGGCCACTCGGTGCTTTCTTT. The encoded protein is CASSARDRGPLGAFF.

The rearrangement links TRBV14 to TRBJ2-1; D is uncertain. Between the trimmed V and J ends, which lost 6 bases and 8 bases, there was a span of 14 bases. The CDR3 contains 13 residues. Germline V gene data show CDR1 as SGHDN and CDR2 as FVKESK. This chain's CDR3 is CASRKFEVDEQFF. In nucleotides, the CDR3 is TGTGCCAGCAGGAAATTCGAGGTGGATGAGCAGTTCTTC.

V is TRBV2 and J is TRBJ2-1, with 7 positions matching TRBD1. The CDR3 totals 13 residues. Germline V gene sequence: CDR1 SNHLY, CDR2 FYNNEI. V shed 4 bases and J 10 bases; nucleotides not matched to a gene: 7. The CDR3: CASSGLGRGEQFF. The CDR3 bases are TGTGCCAGCAGTGGATTGGGCAGGGGGGAGCAGTTCTTC.